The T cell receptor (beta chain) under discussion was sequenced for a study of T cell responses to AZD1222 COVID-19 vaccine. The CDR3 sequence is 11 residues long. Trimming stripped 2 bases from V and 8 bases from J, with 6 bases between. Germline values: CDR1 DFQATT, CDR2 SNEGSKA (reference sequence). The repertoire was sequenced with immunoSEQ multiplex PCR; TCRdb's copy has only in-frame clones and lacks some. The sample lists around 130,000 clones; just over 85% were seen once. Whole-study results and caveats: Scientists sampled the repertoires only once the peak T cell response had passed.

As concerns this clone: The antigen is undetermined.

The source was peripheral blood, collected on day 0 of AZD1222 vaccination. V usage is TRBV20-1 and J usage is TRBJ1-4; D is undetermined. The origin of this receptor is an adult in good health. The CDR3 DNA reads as TGCAGTGCTAGATCGGGAGAAAAACTGTTTTTT. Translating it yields CSARSGEKLFF.